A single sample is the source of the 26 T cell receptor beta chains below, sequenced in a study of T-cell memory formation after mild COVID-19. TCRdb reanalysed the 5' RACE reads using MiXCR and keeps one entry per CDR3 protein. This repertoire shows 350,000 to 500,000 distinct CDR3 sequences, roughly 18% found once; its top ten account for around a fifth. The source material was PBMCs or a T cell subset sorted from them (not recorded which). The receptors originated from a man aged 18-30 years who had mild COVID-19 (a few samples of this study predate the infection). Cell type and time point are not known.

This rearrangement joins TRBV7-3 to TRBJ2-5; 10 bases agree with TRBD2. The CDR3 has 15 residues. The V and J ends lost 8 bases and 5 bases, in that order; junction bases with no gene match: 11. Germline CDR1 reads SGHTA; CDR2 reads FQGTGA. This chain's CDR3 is CASGRSGGAAETQYF. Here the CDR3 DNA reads TGTGCCAGCGGGCGAAGCGGGGGGGCCGCGGAGACCCAGTACTTC.

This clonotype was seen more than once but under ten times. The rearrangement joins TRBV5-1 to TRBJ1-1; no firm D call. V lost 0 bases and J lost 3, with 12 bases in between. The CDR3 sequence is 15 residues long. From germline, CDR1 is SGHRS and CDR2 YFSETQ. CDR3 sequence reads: CASSLAPGGDTEAFF. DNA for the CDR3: TGCGCCAGCAGCTTGGCCCCAGGTGGGGACACTGAAGCTTTCTTT.

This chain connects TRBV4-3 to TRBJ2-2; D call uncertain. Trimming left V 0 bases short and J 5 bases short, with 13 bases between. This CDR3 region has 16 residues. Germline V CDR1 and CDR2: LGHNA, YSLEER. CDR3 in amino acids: CASSQDLGRLTGELFF. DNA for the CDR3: TGCGCCAGCAGCCAAGATCTTGGCAGGCTGACCGGGGAGCTGTTTTTT.

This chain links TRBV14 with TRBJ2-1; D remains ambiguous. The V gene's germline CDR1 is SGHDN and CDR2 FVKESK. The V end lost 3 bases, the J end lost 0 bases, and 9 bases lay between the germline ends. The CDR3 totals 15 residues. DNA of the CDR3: TGTGCCAGCAGCCAGATGGGAAGCTCCTACAATGAGCAGTTCTTC. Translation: CASSQMGSSYNEQFF. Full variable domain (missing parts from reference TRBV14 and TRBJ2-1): EAGVTQFPSHSVIEKGQTVTLRCDPISGHDNLYWYRRVMGKEIKFLLHFVKESKQDESGMPNNRFLAERTGGTYSTLKVQPAELEDSGVYFCASSQMGSSYNEQFFGPGTRLTVL.

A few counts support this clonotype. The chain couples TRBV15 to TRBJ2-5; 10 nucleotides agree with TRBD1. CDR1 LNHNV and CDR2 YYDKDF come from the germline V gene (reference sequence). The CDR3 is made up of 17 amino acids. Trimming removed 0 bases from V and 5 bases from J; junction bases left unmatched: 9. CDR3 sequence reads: CATSRDAGQGSLETQYF. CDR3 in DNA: TGTGCCACCAGCAGAGATGCGGGACAGGGGAGTTTGGAGACCCAGTACTTC.

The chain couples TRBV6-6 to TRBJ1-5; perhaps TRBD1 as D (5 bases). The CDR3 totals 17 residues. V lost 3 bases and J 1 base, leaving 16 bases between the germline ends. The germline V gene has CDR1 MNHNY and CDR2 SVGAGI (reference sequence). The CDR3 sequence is CASSYSGWGDSNQPQHF. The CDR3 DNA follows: TGTGCCAGCAGTTATTCGGGTTGGGGGGACAGCAATCAGCCCCAGCATTTT.

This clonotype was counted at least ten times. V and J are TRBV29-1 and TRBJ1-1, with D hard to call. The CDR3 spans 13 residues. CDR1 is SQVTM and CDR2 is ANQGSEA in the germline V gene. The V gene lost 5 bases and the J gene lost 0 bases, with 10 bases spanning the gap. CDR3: CSVQDSMNTEAFF. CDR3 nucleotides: TGCAGCGTTCAGGACTCCATGAACACTGAAGCTTTCTTT.

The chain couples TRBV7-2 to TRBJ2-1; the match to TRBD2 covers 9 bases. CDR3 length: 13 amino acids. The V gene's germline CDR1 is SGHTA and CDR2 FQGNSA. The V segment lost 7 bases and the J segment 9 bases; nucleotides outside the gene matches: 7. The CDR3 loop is CASTVRGGTEQFF. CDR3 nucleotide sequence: TGTGCCAGCACCGTGCGGGGGGGCACTGAGCAGTTCTTC.

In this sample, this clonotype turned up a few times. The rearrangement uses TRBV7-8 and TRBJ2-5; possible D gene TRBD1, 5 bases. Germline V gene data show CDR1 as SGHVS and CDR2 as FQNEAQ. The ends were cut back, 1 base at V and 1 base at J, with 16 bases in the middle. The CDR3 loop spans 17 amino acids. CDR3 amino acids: CASSLGGAHSPQETQYF. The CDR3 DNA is TGTGCCAGCAGCTTAGGGGGCGCTCACAGCCCCCAAGAGACCCAGTACTTC.

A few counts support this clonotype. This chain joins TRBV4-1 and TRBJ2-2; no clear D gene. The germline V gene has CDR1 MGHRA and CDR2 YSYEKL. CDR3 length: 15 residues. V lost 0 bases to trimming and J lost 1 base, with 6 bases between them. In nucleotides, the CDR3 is TGCGCCAGCAGCCAAGAAGGCAGGAACACCGGGGAGCTGTTTTTT. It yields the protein CASSQEGRNTGELFF.

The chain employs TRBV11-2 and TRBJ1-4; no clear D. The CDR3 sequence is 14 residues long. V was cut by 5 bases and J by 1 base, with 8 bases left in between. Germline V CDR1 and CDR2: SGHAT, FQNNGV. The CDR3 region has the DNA TGTGCCAGCAGCCTAAGCCTAACTAATGAAAAACTGTTTTTT. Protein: CASSLSLTNEKLFF.

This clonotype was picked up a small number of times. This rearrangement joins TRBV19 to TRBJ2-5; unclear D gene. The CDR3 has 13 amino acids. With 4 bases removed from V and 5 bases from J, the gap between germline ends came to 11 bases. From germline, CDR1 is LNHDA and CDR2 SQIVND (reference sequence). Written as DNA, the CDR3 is TGTGCCAGTAGTAACAAAGCCGCGGAGACCCAGTACTTC. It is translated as CASSNKAAETQYF.

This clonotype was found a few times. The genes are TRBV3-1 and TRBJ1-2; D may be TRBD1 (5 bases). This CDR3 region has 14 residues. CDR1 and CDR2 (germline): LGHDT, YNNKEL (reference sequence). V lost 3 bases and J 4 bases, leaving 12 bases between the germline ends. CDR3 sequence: CASSQIQVPYGYTF. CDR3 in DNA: TGTGCCAGCAGCCAGATACAGGTCCCCTATGGCTACACCTTC.

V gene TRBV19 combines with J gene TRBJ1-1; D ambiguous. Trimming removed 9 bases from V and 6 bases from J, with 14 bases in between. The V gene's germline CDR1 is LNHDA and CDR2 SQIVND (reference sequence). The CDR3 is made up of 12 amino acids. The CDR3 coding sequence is TGTGCCAGCCGAGGTCTCAGCCCTGAAGCTTTCTTT. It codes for CASRGLSPEAFF.

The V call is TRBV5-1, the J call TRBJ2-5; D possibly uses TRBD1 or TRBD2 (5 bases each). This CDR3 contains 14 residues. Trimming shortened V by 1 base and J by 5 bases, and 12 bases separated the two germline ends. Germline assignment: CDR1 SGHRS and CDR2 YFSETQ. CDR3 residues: CASSLLGTKETQYF. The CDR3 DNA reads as TGCGCCAGCAGCTTGTTAGGGACCAAGGAGACCCAGTACTTC.

The CDR3 loop reads CASGGLTGYDTEAFF. DNA for the CDR3: TGTGCCAGCGGAGGCCTAACTGGATACGACACTGAAGCTTTCTTT. The chain employs TRBV7-9 and TRBJ1-1, with D hard to call. V shed 8 bases and J shed 3 bases, with 19 bases lying between them. The CDR3 has 15 amino acids. CDR1 is SEHNR, CDR2 FQNEAQ, per germline (reference sequence).

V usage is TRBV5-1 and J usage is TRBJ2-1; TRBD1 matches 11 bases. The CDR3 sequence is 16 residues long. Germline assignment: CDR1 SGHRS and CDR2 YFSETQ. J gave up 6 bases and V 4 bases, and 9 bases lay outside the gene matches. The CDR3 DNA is TGCGCCAGCAGCGGCGGGACAGGGGGAGTGGGCAATGAGCAGTTCTTC. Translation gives CASSGGTGGVGNEQFF.

CDR3 nucleotides: TGTGCCAGCAGCCAAGAGAGGCTGAACTATGGCTACACCTTC. It specifies CASSQERLNYGYTF. This chain joins TRBV4-2 and TRBJ1-2, with no clear D. The V gene's germline CDR1 is LGHNA and CDR2 YNFKEQ. The CDR3 extends over 14 amino acids. V lost 0 bases to trimming and J lost 2 bases, with 7 bases between them.

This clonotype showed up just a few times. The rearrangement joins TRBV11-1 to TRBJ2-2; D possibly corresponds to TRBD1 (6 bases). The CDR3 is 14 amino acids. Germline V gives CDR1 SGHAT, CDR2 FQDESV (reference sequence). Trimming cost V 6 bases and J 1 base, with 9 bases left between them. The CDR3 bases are TGTGCCAGCAGGCAACAGGGGAACACCGGGGAGCTGTTTTTT. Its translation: CASRQQGNTGELFF.

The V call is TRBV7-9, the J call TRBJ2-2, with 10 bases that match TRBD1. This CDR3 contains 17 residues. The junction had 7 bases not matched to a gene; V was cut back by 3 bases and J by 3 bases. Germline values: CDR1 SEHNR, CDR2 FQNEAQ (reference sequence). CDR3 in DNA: TGTGCCAGCAGCTTTCCCGACAGGGGGCATGACACCGGGGAGCTGTTTTTT. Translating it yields CASSFPDRGHDTGELFF.

CDR3 DNA: TGTGCCAGCAGCCCCGACAGGGGAGCGGGCGCTGGCTACACCTTC. This sequence encodes CASSPDRGAGAGYTF. The chain carries TRBV7-2 and TRBJ1-2; 8 positions match TRBD1. The V gene's germline CDR1 is SGHTA and CDR2 FQGNSA. With 5 bases clipped from V and 7 bases from J, the junction kept 12 bases outside the gene matches. This CDR3 comprises 15 residues.

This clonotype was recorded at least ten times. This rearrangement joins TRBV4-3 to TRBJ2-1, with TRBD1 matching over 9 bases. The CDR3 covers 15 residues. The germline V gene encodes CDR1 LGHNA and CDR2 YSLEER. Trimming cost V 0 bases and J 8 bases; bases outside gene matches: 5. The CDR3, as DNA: TGCGCCAGCAGCCAAGATGACAGGGGGATCGATGAGCAGTTCTTC. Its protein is CASSQDDRGIDEQFF.

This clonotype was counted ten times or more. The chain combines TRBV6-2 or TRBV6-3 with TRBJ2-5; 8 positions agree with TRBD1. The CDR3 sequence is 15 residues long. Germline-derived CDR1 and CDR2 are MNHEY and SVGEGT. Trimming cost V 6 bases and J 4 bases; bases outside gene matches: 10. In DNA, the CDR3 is TGTGCCAGCAGGACCGGACAGGGAGAGGGAGAGACCCAGTACTTC. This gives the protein CASRTGQGEGETQYF.

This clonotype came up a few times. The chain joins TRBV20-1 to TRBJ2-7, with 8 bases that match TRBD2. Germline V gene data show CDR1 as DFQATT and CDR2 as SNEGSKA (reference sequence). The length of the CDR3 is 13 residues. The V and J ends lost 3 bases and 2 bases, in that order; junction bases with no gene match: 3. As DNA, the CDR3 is TGCAGTGCTAGTCACGGGGGGGCCTACGAGCAGTACGTC. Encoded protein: CSASHGGAYEQYV.

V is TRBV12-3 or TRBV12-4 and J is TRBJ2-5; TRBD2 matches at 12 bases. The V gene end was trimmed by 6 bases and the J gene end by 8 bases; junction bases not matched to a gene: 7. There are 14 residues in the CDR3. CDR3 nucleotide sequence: TGTGCCAGCAGGGACTCTAGCGGGGGGGAAACCCAGTACTTC. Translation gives CASRDSSGGETQYF.

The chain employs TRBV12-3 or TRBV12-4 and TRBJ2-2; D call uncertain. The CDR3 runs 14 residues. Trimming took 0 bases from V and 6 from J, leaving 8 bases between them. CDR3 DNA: TGTGCCAGCAGTTTAGCCAGGCTCCCCGGGGAGCTGTTTTTT. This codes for CASSLARLPGELFF.